A single sample is the source of the 28 T cell receptor beta chains below, sequenced in a study of identical twins. TCRdb called the 5' RACE reads again in MiXCR, with one record for every CDR3 protein. The data hold 310,000 or so distinct CDR3 sequences, with roughly 9% observed a single time. The same sample was also studied in work on yellow fever vaccine responses in identical twins.

The sample consisted of CD8+ T cells sorted from blood. All receptors derive from a woman aged 18-29 years in good health.

This clonotype turned up a few times. The chain couples TRBV29-1 to TRBJ1-2, with TRBD1 matching over 10 bases. The V and J ends lost 8 bases and 6 bases, in that order; junction bases with no gene match: 9. Germline V gene data show CDR1 as SQVTM and CDR2 as ANQGSEA. This CDR3 is 13 amino acids long. Here the CDR3 DNA reads TGCAGCCCGGGACAGGGGCTCCTTCATGGCTACACCTTC. The encoded protein is CSPGQGLLHGYTF.

This clonotype was observed a handful of times. This chain connects TRBV20-1 to TRBJ2-7, with D unclear. CDR1 is DFQATT, CDR2 SNEGSKA, per germline (reference sequence). This CDR3 contains 14 residues. Deletions cut 0 bases from V and 6 bases from J, with 15 bases between. CDR3 sequence reads: CSARDLKALGEQYF. DNA of the CDR3: TGCAGTGCTAGAGATTTGAAGGCCCTGGGCGAGCAGTACTTC.

V and J are TRBV6-2 or TRBV6-3 and TRBJ2-1, with D possibly called TRBD1 or TRBD2 (6 bases each). Germline V gene lookup returns CDR1 MNHEY and CDR2 SVGEGT. Trimming took 2 bases from V and 7 from J, leaving 12 bases between them. This CDR3 comprises 14 residues. In DNA form, the CDR3 reads TGTGCCAGCAGTTACGGAGGGGGGTGGAATGAGCAGTTCTTC. Its protein is CASSYGGGWNEQFF.

Notes on this clonotype: One junction end does not reproduce the germline sequence, and a read error may be involved. V gene TRBV7-9 combines with J gene TRBJ2-1; weak D call: TRBD2 (6 bases). The CDR3 runs to 13 residues. The V gene's germline CDR1 is SEHNR and CDR2 FQNEAQ (reference sequence). CDR3 nucleotides: TGTGCCAGCAGCTTATCCCCTAGCGATGACGGCCTCTTC. This gives the protein CASSLSPSDDGLF. Full variable domain (outside the CDR3, taken from reference TRBV7-9 and TRBJ2-1): DTGVSQNPRHKITKRGQNVTFRCDPISEHNRLYWYRQTLGQGPEFLTYFQNEAQLEKSRLLSDRFSAERPKGSFSTLEIQRTEQGDSAMYLCASSLSPSDDGLFGPGTRLTVL.

This clonotype was seen a few times. The chain uses TRBV28 and TRBJ2-1; tentative D call: TRBD2 (6 bases). The CDR3 is 16 residues long. Germline V gene lookup returns CDR1 MDHEN and CDR2 SYDVKM. The V and J ends lost 3 bases and 0 bases respectively, with 12 bases between them. The CDR3 region has the DNA TGTGCCAGCAGTTTTCGCGGCGGGGCCTCCTACAATGAGCAGTTCTTC. As protein: CASSFRGGASYNEQFF.

The rearrangement joins TRBV7-6 to TRBJ2-5, with 12 bases identical to TRBD2. Germline trimming cut 7 bases from V and 4 bases from J; bases unmatched to any gene: 4. Germline CDR1 SGHVS, CDR2 FNYEAQ. CDR3 length: 14 amino acids. This CDR3 is CASTLAGGPETQYF. CDR3 DNA: TGTGCCAGCACTCTAGCGGGGGGGCCAGAGACCCAGTACTTC.

This clonotype is a singleton in its sample. This rearrangement joins TRBV6-1 to TRBJ2-7, with D unresolved. V lost 6 bases, J lost 3 bases, and 15 bases lay in between. CDR3 length equals 14 residues. Germline CDR1 and CDR2: MNHNS and SASEGT. The CDR3: CASRLAGFDYEQYF. CDR3 coding DNA: TGTGCCAGCAGGTTGGCTGGGTTCGACTACGAGCAGTACTTC.

V and J are TRBV5-1 and TRBJ2-1; possibly TRBD2 for D (7 bases). V was clipped by 6 bases and J by 9 bases, with 10 bases between them. The CDR3 is 11 residues long. Germline V lookup: CDR1 SGHRS, CDR2 YFSETQ. The CDR3 DNA sequence: TGCGCCAGCAACGGGGGGCTTGAGCAGTTCTTC. Its translation: CASNGGLEQFF.

This clonotype has just a few counts. The V call is TRBV10-2, the J call TRBJ2-7; D not resolved. V gave up 0 bases and J gave up 7 bases, with 10 bases separating them. CDR1 and CDR2 from the germline V gene are WSHSY and SAAADI. The CDR3 totals 13 residues. In DNA, the CDR3 is TGCGCCAGCAGTGAGTCGCAGACCCTGGAGCAGTACTTC. It translates to CASSESQTLEQYF.

This clonotype has a count of ten or more. The gene calls are TRBV6-1 and TRBJ2-7; 11 positions agree with TRBD1. Germline CDR1 reads MNHNS; CDR2 reads SASEGT. CDR3 length: 17 residues. V lost 7 bases and J lost 6; bases outside the gene matches: 17. In DNA form, the CDR3 reads TGTGCCAGCAAAGGACAGGGGGCGCAAACTCCATTTTCCGAGCAGTACTTC. Translation gives CASKGQGAQTPFSEQYF.

This clonotype was seen ten or more times. J is TRBJ2-7 and V is TRBV4-1; no clear D gene. This CDR3 contains 14 residues. Trimming pared 0 bases from V and 5 bases from J, leaving 11 bases between. Germline V gives CDR1 MGHRA, CDR2 YSYEKL. CDR3 protein: CASSQDPYKDEQYF. The DNA of the CDR3 is TGCGCCAGCAGCCAAGACCCCTACAAAGACGAGCAGTACTTC.

This clonotype was detected ten times or more. The rearrangement links TRBV6-5 to TRBJ2-1; D ambiguous. The V gene's germline CDR1 is MNHEY and CDR2 SVGAGI. The CDR3 sequence is 14 residues long. V dropped 1 base and J dropped 6 bases, with 10 bases sitting between them. This chain's CDR3 is CASSYWPEGNEQFF. The CDR3 DNA reads as TGTGCCAGCAGTTACTGGCCTGAAGGCAATGAGCAGTTCTTC.

The chain couples TRBV29-1 to TRBJ2-3; the match to TRBD2 covers 9 bases. V was clipped by 6 bases and J by 5 bases; unmatched bases: 0. This CDR3 is built from 11 residues. CDR1 is SQVTM and CDR2 is ANQGSEA in the germline V gene. The CDR3 nucleotides are TGCAGCGTGCGGGAGGGAGATACGCAGTATTTT. Amino acids: CSVREGDTQYF.

V usage is TRBV14 and J usage is TRBJ2-2, with D possibly TRBD1 on 6 matching bases. The V gene's germline CDR1 is SGHDN and CDR2 FVKESK. The germline V and J ends were trimmed by 0 bases and 6 bases, with 17 bases remaining between them. This CDR3 has 17 amino acids. The CDR3 sequence is CASSQDGGPRGAGELFF. The CDR3 DNA follows: TGTGCCAGCAGCCAAGATGGGGGCCCCCGAGGGGCCGGGGAGCTGTTTTTT.

In its sample, this clonotype was seen many times. CDR3 loop: CASSFSGGGSYNEQFF. CDR3 coding DNA: TGCGCCAGCAGTTTTAGCGGGGGAGGCTCCTACAATGAGCAGTTCTTC. This chain connects TRBV5-1 to TRBJ2-1; 9 positions match TRBD2. Trimming cost V 5 bases and J 0 bases; bases outside gene matches: 6. The germline V gene has CDR1 SGHRS and CDR2 YFSETQ. The CDR3 extends over 16 amino acids.

This clonotype appeared a few times. V and J are TRBV10-3 and TRBJ2-3; a weak D match, TRBD2 (7 bases). The V end lost 7 bases, the J end lost 5 bases, and 19 bases lay between the germline ends. Germline values: CDR1 ENHRY, CDR2 SYGVKD. The CDR3 runs 15 residues. This chain's CDR3 is CAINWRGPPGDTQYF. The CDR3 DNA sequence: TGTGCCATCAATTGGCGGGGGCCCCCGGGAGATACGCAGTATTTT.

This clonotype was counted between two and nine times. V usage is TRBV20-1 and J usage is TRBJ2-2; TRBD2 matches 8 bases. J gave up 6 bases and V 5 bases, and 11 bases lay outside the gene matches. CDR3 length equals 15 residues. CDR1 and CDR2 (germline): DFQATT, SNEGSKA (reference sequence). The CDR3 region has the DNA TGCAGTGCTTTGGGGGGACTAGGGTACTCCGGGGAGCTGTTTTTT. Amino acids: CSALGGLGYSGELFF.

This clonotype was detected many times. The V gene is TRBV29-1, the J gene TRBJ2-7, with a weak D call TRBD2 (5 bases). V was clipped by 1 base and J by 3 bases, with 7 bases between them. Germline CDR1 reads SQVTM; CDR2 reads ANQGSEA. CDR3 length equals 12 residues. CDR3 amino acids: CSVEGESYEQYF. The CDR3, as DNA: TGCAGCGTTGAAGGGGAGAGCTACGAGCAGTACTTC.

This rearrangement joins TRBV7-9 to TRBJ2-5, with 7 bases identical to TRBD1. There are 16 residues in the CDR3. After removal of 5 bases from V and 3 bases from J, the junction contained 12 bases not matched to a gene. The V gene's germline CDR1 is SEHNR and CDR2 FQNEAQ (reference sequence). CDR3 loop: CASSERQGPNEETQYF. Here the CDR3 DNA reads TGTGCCAGCAGCGAGCGACAGGGCCCTAACGAAGAGACCCAGTACTTC.

This clonotype was detected a few times. The chain recombines TRBV6-5 with TRBJ2-7, with D perhaps matching TRBD1 (6 bases). CDR3 length: 14 residues. Trimming shortened V by 0 bases and J by 2 bases, and 8 bases separated the two germline ends. Germline CDR1 is MNHEY and CDR2 is SVGAGI. CDR3 in amino acids: CASSYSDRAYEQYF. CDR3 nucleotides: TGTGCCAGCAGTTACTCGGACAGAGCCTACGAGCAGTACTTC.

The chain has TRBV6-1 and TRBJ2-6; D gene uncertain. The germline V gene encodes CDR1 MNHNS and CDR2 SASEGT. Trimming stripped 6 bases from V and 4 bases from J, with 10 bases between. The CDR3 is 14 amino acids. The CDR3 bases are TGTGCCAGCAGCCCTTTCGCAGGGGCCAACGTCCTGACTTTC. This sequence encodes CASSPFAGANVLTF.

The V gene is TRBV5-1, the J gene TRBJ2-7; 9 nucleotides align to TRBD2. With V trimmed by 4 bases and J by 3 bases, 5 bases remained unmatched. Germline CDR1 reads SGHRS; CDR2 reads YFSETQ. The CDR3 contains 14 residues. This CDR3 is CASSRERGVYEQYF. CDR3 in DNA: TGCGCCAGCAGCCGGGAGCGGGGGGTCTACGAGCAGTACTTC.

The sample holds many counts of this clonotype. This chain connects TRBV5-1 to TRBJ2-3; the D gene could be TRBD1 or TRBD2 (5 bases each). V gave up 6 bases and J gave up 0 bases, with 11 bases separating them. Germline values: CDR1 SGHRS, CDR2 YFSETQ. The CDR3 is 14 amino acids. CDR3 region: CASKGTQSTDTQYF. As DNA, the CDR3 is TGCGCCAGCAAGGGGACCCAAAGCACAGATACGCAGTATTTT.

The DNA for the CDR3 is TGTGCCAGCAGCGCGTATAACACTGAAGCTTTCTTT. It yields the protein CASSAYNTEAFF. The gene calls are TRBV7-6 and TRBJ1-1; D unresolved. Per the germline V gene, CDR1 is SGHVS and CDR2 is FNYEAQ. V was shortened by 5 bases and J by 2 bases, with 6 bases between the two germline ends. The CDR3 is 12 residues long.

This clonotype came up many times. The chain has TRBV4-2 and TRBJ1-6; D gene unclear. Germline V gene data show CDR1 as LGHNA and CDR2 as YNFKEQ. CDR3 size: 16 residues. Trimming removed 0 bases at V and 7 bases at J, with 13 bases between. For the CDR3, the DNA is TGTGCCAGCAGCCAAGACGAGGGAGTGGGGAATTCACCCCTCCACTTT. Translating it yields CASSQDEGVGNSPLHF.

This clonotype was detected many times. This chain uses TRBV20-1 with TRBJ2-5; tentative D call: TRBD2 (6 bases). From germline, CDR1 is DFQATT and CDR2 SNEGSKA (reference sequence). The CDR3 loop spans 19 amino acids. Trimming took 1 base from V and 1 from J, leaving 25 bases between them. Here the CDR3 reads CSARVYPSSEAGIQETQYF. The CDR3 DNA reads TGCAGTGCTAGAGTCTACCCATCTTCTGAGGCGGGGATCCAAGAGACCCAGTACTTC.

The gene calls are TRBV20-1 and TRBJ2-2, with D unclear. Trimming stripped 6 bases from V and 6 bases from J, with 8 bases between. There are 11 residues in the CDR3. The germline gives CDR1 DFQATT, CDR2 SNEGSKA (reference sequence). The CDR3 loop reads CSAAVAGELFF. In DNA, the CDR3 is TGCAGTGCCGCGGTGGCCGGGGAGCTGTTTTTT.

This clonotype showed up just a few times. The genes are TRBV11-2 and TRBJ2-5, with 11 bases lining up with TRBD2. J gave up 2 bases and V 5 bases, and 7 bases lay outside the gene matches. This CDR3 region has 16 residues. Per the germline V gene, CDR1 is SGHAT and CDR2 is FQNNGV. DNA for the CDR3: TGTGCCAGCAGCCCACGACTAGCGGGGAATCAAGAGACCCAGTACTTC. Amino acid sequence: CASSPRLAGNQETQYF. The full variable domain, completed using reference TRBV11-2 and TRBJ2-5, is EAGVAQSPRYKIIEKRQSVAFWCNPISGHATLYWYQQILGQGPKLLIQFQNNGVVDDSQLPKDRFSAERLKGVDSTLKIQPAKLEDSAVYLCASSPRLAGNQETQYFGPGTRLLVL.